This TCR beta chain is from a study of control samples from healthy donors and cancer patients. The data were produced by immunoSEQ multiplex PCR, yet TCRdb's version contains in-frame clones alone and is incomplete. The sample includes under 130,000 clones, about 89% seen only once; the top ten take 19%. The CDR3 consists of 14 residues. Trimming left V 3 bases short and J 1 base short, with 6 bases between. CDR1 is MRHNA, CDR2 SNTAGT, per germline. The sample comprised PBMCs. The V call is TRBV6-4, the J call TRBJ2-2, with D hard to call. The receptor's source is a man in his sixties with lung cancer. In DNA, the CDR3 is TGTGCCAGCAGTGAAACGCAGAACACCGGGGAGCTGTTTTTT. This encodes CASSETQNTGELFF.